This T cell receptor (beta chain) came from a study of neoadjuvant anti-PD-1 for oral cavity cancer. Study details: Patients without progression got a fourth dose around day 43. General study findings and limits: Post-nivolumab, blood T cell clonality was significantly elevated in non-responders.

Germline lookup yields CDR1 SNHLY and CDR2 FYNNEI. This CDR3 is built from 14 residues. Between the trimmed V and J ends, which lost 4 bases and 4 bases, there was a span of 13 bases. Method: immunoSEQ multiplex PCR; TCRdb's copy keeps in-frame clones and lacks some. The table has about 68,000 clones, roughly 81% seen once. Sample time point: after neoadjuvant nivolumab, at surgical resection. These newly diagnosed stage II-IVA oral cavity squamous cell carcinoma patients had no prior systemic or radiation treatment. This clone was recorded a few times. Its specificity is not known. The sample here was PBMCs, taken after nivolumab (anti-PD-1) treatment. The origin of this receptor is a person aged 35-79 years with oral cavity squamous cell carcinoma. The rearrangement joins TRBV2 to TRBJ1-1, with D unclear. CDR3 sequence reads: CASSVAALGTEAFF. DNA for the CDR3: TGTGCCAGCAGTGTGGCAGCGCTGGGCACTGAAGCTTTCTTT.